This T cell receptor (beta chain) derives from a study of early T cells in non-severe SARS-CoV-2 infection. At the level of the study: Unsorted whole-blood RNA was sequenced in bulk, leaving chains unpaired. Study outcomes and limitations: Database matching using VDJdb favored anti-spike CD8 responses, with private and CD4 specificities left missing.

Individual cDNA molecules were tagged with unique molecular identifiers, the study reported. Each CDR3 protein gets one entry after TCRdb re-called the 5' RACE reads with MiXCR. The table records some 48,000 distinct CDR3 sequences, less than 15% of them present only once. The CDR3 is 15 amino acids. Trimming removed 4 bases at V and 2 bases at J, with 13 bases between. The germline V gene encodes CDR1 SGDLS and CDR2 YYNGEE. This clonotype was found many times. Its antigen remains unknown. The chain links TRBV9 to TRBJ1-3; D possibly corresponds to TRBD1 (6 bases). Material for sequencing was whole blood. The sequence was obtained from an adult who was a healthcare worker with PCR-confirmed SARS-CoV-2 infection or an uninfected control (not recorded which). DNA for the CDR3: TGTGCCAGCAGCTTTTCGGGGGGGCCTGGAAACACCATATATTTT. It codes for CASSFSGGPGNTIYF.